The source of this T cell receptor beta chain is a study of blood T cell repertoires in COVID-19. The wider study: PBMCs, B-cell-depleted T cells, or T cells were the source of the cDNA or gDNA that made up the material.

Per the authors' pipeline: From reference gene primer amplification, estimates of nucleated cell counts were derived. Generated by immunoSEQ multiplex PCR, the TCRdb table keeps only in-frame clones and is missing some. V, J and clone size derive from that table, while D and trimming were established from the DNA sequence. Of about 150,000 clones listed, 76% are singletons. This clone was detected only a few times. Sample: peripheral blood. The TCR originated in an elderly woman with acute or convalescent COVID-19.

For the CDR3, the DNA is TGCGCCAGCAGCCAAGACAGGGGGCAATACAATGAGCAGTTCTTC. It encodes CASSQDRGQYNEQFF. The chain couples TRBV4-3 to TRBJ2-1; 8 bases agree with TRBD1. The CDR3 spans 15 residues. With V trimmed by 0 bases and J by 4 bases, 2 bases remained unmatched. The germline gives CDR1 LGHNA, CDR2 YSLEER.